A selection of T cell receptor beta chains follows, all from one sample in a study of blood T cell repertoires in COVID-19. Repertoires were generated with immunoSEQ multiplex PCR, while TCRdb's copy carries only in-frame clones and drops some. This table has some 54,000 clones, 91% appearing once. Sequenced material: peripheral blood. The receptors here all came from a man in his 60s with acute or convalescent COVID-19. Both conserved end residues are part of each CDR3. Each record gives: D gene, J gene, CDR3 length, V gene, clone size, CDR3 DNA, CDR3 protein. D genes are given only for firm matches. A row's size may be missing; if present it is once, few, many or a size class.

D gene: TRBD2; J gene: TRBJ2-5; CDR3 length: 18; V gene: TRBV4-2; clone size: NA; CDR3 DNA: TGTGCCAGCAGCTTCGGACTACAACTAGCGGGAGTTTCGGAGACCCAGTACTTC; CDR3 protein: CASSFGLQLAGVSETQYF
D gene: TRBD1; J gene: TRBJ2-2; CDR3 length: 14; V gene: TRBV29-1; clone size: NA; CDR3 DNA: TGCAGCGTTGAACGACAGGGGGCTTCCGGGGAGCTGTTTTTT; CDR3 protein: CSVERQGASGELFF
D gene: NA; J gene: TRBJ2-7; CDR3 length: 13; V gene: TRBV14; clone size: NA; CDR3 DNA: TGTGCCAGCAGCCCCTTGGCGGGGATGGAGCAGTACTTC; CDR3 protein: CASSPLAGMEQYF
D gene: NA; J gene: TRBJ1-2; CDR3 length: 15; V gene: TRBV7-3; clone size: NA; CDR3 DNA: TGTGCCAGCAGCCCCCAGGGAACCACCTATAGTGGCTACACCTTC; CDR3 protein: CASSPQGTTYSGYTF
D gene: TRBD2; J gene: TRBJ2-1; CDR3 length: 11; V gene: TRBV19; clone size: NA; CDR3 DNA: TGTGCCAGTAGTGCCGGGACTAGCGAGTTCTTC; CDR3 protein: CASSAGTSEFF
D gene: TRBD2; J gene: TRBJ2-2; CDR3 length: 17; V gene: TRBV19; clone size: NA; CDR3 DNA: TGTGCCAGTAGTAAATGGCTAGCGGGAGGGCCCGGCGGGGAGCTGTTTTTT; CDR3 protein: CASSKWLAGGPGGELFF
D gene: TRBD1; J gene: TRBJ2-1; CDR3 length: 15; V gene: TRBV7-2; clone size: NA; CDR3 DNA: TGTGCCAGCAGCTTAGGGACAGGGTTCTACAATGAGCAGTTCTTC; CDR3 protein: CASSLGTGFYNEQFF
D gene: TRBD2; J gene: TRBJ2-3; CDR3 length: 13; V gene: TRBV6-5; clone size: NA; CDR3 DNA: TGTGCCAGCAGCCAACTAGCGGGACATACGCAGTATTTT; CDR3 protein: CASSQLAGHTQYF
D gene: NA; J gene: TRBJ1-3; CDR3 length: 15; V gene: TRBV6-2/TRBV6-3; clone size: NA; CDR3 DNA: TGTGCCAGCAGTTACGGAGGGAGCGACGGAAACACCATATATTTT; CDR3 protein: CASSYGGSDGNTIYF
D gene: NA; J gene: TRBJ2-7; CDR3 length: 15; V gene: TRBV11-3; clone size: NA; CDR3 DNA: TGTGCCAGCAGCTTAGATCGGGCGGGATCCTACGAGCAGTACTTC; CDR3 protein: CASSLDRAGSYEQYF
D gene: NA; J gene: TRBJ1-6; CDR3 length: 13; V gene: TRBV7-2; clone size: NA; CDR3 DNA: TGTGCCAGCAGCTTACGAAGCCGTTCACCCCTCCACTTT; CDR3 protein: CASSLRSRSPLHF
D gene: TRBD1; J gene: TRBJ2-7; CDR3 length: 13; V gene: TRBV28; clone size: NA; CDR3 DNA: TGTGCCAGCAGGACAGGGGGAAACTACGAGCAGTACTTC; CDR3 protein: CASRTGGNYEQYF
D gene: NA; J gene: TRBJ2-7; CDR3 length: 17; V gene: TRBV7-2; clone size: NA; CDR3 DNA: TGTGCCAGCAGCTTAGTATTTGGGAGCGCAGTTAGGGCAGAGCAGTACTTC; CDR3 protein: CASSLVFGSAVRAEQYF
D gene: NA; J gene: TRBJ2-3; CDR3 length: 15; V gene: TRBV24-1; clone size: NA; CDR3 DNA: TGTGCCACCAGTGATTCCGGGACTCGGGCAGATACGCAGTATTTT; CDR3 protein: CATSDSGTRADTQYF
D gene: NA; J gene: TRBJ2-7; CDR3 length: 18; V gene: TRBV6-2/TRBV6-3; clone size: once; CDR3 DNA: TGTGCCAGCAGTACCAACCCCAGACCGCTCTTACTCGGGGACGAGCAGTACTTC; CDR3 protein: CASSTNPRPLLLGDEQYF
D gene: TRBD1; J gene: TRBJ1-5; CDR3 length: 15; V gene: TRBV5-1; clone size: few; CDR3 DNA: TGCGCCAGCAGCTTGAATGGACAGGGTGGTCAGCCCCAGCATTTT; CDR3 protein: CASSLNGQGGQPQHF
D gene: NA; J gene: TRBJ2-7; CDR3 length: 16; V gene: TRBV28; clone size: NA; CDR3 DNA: TGTGCCAGCAGGCCCAGCCGACCAGGTCTCTCCTACGAGCAGTACTTC; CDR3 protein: CASRPSRPGLSYEQYF
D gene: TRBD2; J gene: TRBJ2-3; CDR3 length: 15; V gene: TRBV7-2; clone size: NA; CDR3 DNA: TGTGCCAGCAGCTTAGGGAGCGGGAGGACAGATACGCAGTATTTT; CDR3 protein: CASSLGSGRTDTQYF
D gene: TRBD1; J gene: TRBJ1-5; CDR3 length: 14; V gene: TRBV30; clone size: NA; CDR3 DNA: TGTGCCTCTAGCGGGACAGGGGGTTATCAGCCCCAGCATTTT; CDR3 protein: CASSGTGGYQPQHF
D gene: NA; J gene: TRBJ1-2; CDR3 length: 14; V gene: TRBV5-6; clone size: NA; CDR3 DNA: TGTGCCAGCAGCTTGGTTTCGGGGAACTATGGCTACACCTTC; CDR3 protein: CASSLVSGNYGYTF
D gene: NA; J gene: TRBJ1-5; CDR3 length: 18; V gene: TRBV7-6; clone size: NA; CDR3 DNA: TGTGCCAGCAGCTTAGGCCCGGACAGAAAGTATAGCAATCAGCCCCAGCATTTT; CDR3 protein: CASSLGPDRKYSNQPQHF
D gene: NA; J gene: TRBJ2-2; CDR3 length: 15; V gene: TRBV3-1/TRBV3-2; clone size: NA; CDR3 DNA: TGTGCCAGCAGCTTCTATCGGACGGGGACCGGGGAGCTGTTTTTT; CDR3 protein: CASSFYRTGTGELFF
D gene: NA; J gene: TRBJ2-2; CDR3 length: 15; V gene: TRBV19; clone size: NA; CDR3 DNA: TGTGCCAGTAGTATTCATCAGGTGAACACCGGGGAGCTGTTTTTT; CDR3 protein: CASSIHQVNTGELFF
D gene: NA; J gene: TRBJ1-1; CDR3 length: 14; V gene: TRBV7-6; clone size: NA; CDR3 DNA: TGTGCCAGCAGCCTACGACACAGTAACACTGAAGCTTTCTTT; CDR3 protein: CASSLRHSNTEAFF
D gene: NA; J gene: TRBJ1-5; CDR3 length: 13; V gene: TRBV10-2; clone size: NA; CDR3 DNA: TGCGCCAGCAGTCCCTCGAGGAATCAGCCCCAGCATTTT; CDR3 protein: CASSPSRNQPQHF
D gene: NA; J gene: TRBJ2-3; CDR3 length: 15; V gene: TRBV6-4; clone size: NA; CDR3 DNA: TGTGCCACCCGTGTACGGGAGTTTGATACAGATACGCAGTATTTT; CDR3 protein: CATRVREFDTDTQYF
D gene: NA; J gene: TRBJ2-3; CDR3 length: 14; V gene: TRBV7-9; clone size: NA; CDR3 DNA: TGTGCCAGCAGCCTCGACAGGACTACAGATACGCAGTATTTT; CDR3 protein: CASSLDRTTDTQYF
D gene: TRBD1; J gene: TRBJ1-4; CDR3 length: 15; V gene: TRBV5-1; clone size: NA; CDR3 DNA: TGCGCCAGCAGCGCACAACAGGGGTTGAACGAAAAACTGTTTTTT; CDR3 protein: CASSAQQGLNEKLFF
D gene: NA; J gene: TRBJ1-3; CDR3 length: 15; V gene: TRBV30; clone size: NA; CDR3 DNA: TGTGCCTGGACCTATACAGGTTTCTCTGGAAACACCATATATTTT; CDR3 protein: CAWTYTGFSGNTIYF
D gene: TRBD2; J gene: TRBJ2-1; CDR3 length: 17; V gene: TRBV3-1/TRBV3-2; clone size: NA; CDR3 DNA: TGTGCCAGCAGCCAACAAGCCACAACTAGCGGGGCTAATGAGCAGTTCTTC; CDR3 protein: CASSQQATTSGANEQFF
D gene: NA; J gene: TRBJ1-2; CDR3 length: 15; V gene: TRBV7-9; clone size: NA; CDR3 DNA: TGTGCCAGCAGTCAATCCAGGGTTGGGGTGCATGGCTACACCTTC; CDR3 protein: CASSQSRVGVHGYTF
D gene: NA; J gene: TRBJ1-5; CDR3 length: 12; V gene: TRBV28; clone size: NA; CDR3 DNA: TGTGCCAGCAGCCATGGCAATCAGCCCCAGCATTTT; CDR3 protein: CASSHGNQPQHF
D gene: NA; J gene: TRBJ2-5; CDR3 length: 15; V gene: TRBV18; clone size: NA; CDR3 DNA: TGTGCCAGCTCACCACTCTACGGGGAGTTCGCGACCCAGTACTTC; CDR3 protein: CASSPLYGEFATQYF
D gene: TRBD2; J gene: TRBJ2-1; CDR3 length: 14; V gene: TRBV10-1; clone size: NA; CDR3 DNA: TGCGCCAGCAGTGTCGGCGGGAGTTACAATGAGCAGTTCTTC; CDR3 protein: CASSVGGSYNEQFF
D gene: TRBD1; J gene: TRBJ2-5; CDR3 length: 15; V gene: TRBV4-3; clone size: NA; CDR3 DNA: TGCGCCAGCAGCCAAGATATATTCAGGGGGGAGACCCAGTACTTC; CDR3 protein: CASSQDIFRGETQYF
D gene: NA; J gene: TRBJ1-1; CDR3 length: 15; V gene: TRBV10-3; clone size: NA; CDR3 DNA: TGTGCCATCAGTGAGGGGGCCGACAAGGGGACTGAAGCTTTCTTT; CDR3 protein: CAISEGADKGTEAFF
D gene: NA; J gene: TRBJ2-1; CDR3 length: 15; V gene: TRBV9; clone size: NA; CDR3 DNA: TGTGCCAGCAGCGCGACTGGTAGCTCCTACAATGAGCAGTTCTTC; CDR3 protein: CASSATGSSYNEQFF
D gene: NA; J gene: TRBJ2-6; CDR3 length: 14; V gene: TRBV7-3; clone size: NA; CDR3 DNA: TGTGCCAGCAGCTTATCGGTTGGGGCCAACGTCCTGACTTTC; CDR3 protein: CASSLSVGANVLTF
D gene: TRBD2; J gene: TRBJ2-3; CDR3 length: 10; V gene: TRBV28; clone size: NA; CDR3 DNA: TGTGCCAGCAGTGGGACTAGCGGGTATTTT; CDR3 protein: CASSGTSGYF
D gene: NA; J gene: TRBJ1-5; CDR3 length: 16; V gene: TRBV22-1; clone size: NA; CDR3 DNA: TGTCCTGGGAGCGCACGTAGCAGGGAAGGGAATCATCCCCAGCATTTT; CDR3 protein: CPGSARSREGNHPQHF
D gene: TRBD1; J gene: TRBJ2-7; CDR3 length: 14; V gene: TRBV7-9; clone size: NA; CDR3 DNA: TGTGCCAGCAGCCCCGGGGACAGGGGATACGAGCAGTACTTC; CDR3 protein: CASSPGDRGYEQYF
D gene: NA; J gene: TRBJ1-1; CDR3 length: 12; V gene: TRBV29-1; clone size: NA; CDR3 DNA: TGCAGCGTAGACAGGAAGAACACTGAAGCTTTCTTT; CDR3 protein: CSVDRKNTEAFF
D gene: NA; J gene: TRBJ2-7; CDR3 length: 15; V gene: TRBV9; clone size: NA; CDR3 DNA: TGTGCCAGCAGCCCCACCGGGGCTAGCGACTACGAGCAGTACTTC; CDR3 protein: CASSPTGASDYEQYF
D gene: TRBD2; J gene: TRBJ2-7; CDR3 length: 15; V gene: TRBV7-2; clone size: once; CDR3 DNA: TGTGCCAGCAGCCGCGAACTAGCGAGACACTACGAGCAGTACTTC; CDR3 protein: CASSRELARHYEQYF
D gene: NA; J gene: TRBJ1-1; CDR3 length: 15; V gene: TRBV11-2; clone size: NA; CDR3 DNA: TGTGCCAGCAGCTCGTCGGGCAGGGTCAACACTGAAGCTTTCTTT; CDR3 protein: CASSSSGRVNTEAFF
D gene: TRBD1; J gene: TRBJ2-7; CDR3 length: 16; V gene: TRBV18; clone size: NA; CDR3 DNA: TGTGCCAGCTCACCAGAAGGGACAGCGCAATCCTACGAGCAGTACTTC; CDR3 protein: CASSPEGTAQSYEQYF
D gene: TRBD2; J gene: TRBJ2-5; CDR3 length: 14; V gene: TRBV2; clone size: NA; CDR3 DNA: TGTGCCAGCAGTGGGCTAGCGGGAATAGAGACCCAGTACTTC; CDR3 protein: CASSGLAGIETQYF
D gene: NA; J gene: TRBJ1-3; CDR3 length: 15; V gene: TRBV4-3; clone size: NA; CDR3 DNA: TGCGCCAGCAGCGAAACAGCCAACTCTGGAAACACCATATATTTT; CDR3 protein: CASSETANSGNTIYF
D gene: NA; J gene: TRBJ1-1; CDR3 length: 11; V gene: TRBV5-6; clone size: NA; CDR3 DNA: TGTGCCAGCAGCGGGACTGACCGGGCTTTCTTT; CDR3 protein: CASSGTDRAFF
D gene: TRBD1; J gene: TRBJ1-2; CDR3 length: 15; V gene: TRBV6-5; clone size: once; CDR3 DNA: TGTGCCAGCAGTTACACCGCGGGACAGAACTATGGCTACACCTTC; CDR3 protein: CASSYTAGQNYGYTF
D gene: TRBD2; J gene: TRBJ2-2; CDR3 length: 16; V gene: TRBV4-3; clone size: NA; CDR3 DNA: TGCGCCAGCAGCCAAGGGACTAGCGGGAACACCGGGGAGCTGTTTTTT; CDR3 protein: CASSQGTSGNTGELFF
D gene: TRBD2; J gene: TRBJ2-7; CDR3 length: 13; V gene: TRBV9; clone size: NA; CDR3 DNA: TGTGCCAGCAGCGTAGTTACTAGCGGCGAGCAGTACTTC; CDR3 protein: CASSVVTSGEQYF
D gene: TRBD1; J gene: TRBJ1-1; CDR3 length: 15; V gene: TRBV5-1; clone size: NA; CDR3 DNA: TGCGCCAGCAGCTTGACAGGGGATGGGGACACTGAAGCTTTCTTT; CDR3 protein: CASSLTGDGDTEAFF
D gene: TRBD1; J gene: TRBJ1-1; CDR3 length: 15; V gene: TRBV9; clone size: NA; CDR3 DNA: TGTGCCAGCAGCCCCGGGACAGGGGCGTACACTGAAGCTTTCTTT; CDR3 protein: CASSPGTGAYTEAFF